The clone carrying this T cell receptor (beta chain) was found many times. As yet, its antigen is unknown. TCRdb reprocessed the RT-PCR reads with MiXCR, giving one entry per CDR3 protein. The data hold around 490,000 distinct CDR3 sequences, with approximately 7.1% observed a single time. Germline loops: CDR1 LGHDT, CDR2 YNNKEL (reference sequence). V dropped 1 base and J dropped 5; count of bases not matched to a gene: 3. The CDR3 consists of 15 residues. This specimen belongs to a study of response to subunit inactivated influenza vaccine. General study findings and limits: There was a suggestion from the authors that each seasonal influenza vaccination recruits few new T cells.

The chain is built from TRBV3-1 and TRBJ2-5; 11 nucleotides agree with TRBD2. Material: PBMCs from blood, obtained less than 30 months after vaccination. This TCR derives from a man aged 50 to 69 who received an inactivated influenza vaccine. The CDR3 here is CASSQVGLAGETQYF. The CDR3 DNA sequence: TGTGCCAGCAGCCAAGTCGGACTAGCGGGTGAGACCCAGTACTTC.